The 21 T cell receptor beta chains given below trace back to one sample, sequenced in a study of T cell responses to AZD1222 COVID-19 vaccine. Assay used: immunoSEQ multiplex PCR; TCRdb lists only in-frame clones, some missing. The data contain roughly 200,000 clones, around 90% of them singletons. Sample: peripheral blood, taken 28 days after the second dose of the MenACWY control vaccine. These receptor sequences come from an adult who received the MenACWY meningococcal vaccine as a control.

V usage is TRBV11-3 and J usage is TRBJ2-1; possibly TRBD2 for D (5 bases). Per germline, CDR1 SGHNT and CDR2 YENEEA. This CDR3 region has 14 residues. The ends were cut back, 2 bases at V and 7 bases at J, with 12 bases in the middle. This chain's CDR3 is CASSLTYSGNEQFF. CDR3 bases: TGTGCCAGCAGCTTAACTTACTCGGGGAATGAGCAGTTCTTC.

The V gene is TRBV18, the J gene TRBJ2-5; D is unresolved. The CDR3 is 14 residues long. The V end lost 4 bases, the J end lost 0 bases, and 9 bases lay between the germline ends. Looked up from germline, CDR1 is KGHSH and CDR2 is LQKENI. CDR3 loop: CASSQALNQETQYF. The DNA of the CDR3 is TGTGCCAGCTCACAGGCGCTGAACCAAGAGACCCAGTACTTC.

V usage is TRBV15 and J usage is TRBJ1-4; 7 nucleotides line up with TRBD1. This CDR3 contains 13 residues. Germline trimming cut 4 bases from V and 12 bases from J; bases unmatched to any gene: 8. Germline CDR1 LNHNV, CDR2 YYDKDF (reference sequence). CDR3 nucleotides: TGTGCCACCAGCAATAGGCCGCAGGGGGAACTGTTTTTT. It codes for CATSNRPQGELFF.

V is TRBV7-8 and J is TRBJ1-1; 7 bases are shared with TRBD1. Losses at the gene ends were 3 bases for V and 1 base for J; bases not matched to a gene: 11. The CDR3 runs 17 residues. Germline V gene sequence: CDR1 SGHVS, CDR2 FQNEAQ. This CDR3 is CASSLSSTGTENTEAFF. CDR3 coding DNA: TGTGCCAGCAGCTTGTCATCCACCGGGACAGAGAACACTGAAGCTTTCTTT.

The chain carries TRBV29-1 and TRBJ2-7; D remains ambiguous. Trimming left V 6 bases short and J 3 bases short, with 9 bases between. The CDR3 is 11 amino acids. The germline V gene encodes CDR1 SQVTM and CDR2 ANQGSEA. The CDR3 region has the DNA TGCAGCGTCGGATTCGGCTACGAGCAGTACTTC. Translated: CSVGFGYEQYF.

V is TRBV7-9 and J is TRBJ2-3; tentatively, D is TRBD1 or TRBD2 (6 bases each). Trimming took off 5 bases at V and 10 bases at J, with 22 bases between the two ends. CDR3 length: 15 amino acids. Germline-derived CDR1 and CDR2 are SEHNR and FQNEAQ (reference sequence). The CDR3 DNA reads TGTGCCAGCAGCGCCGTAATTCCGGGGGCGCGGTCGCAGTATTTT. This codes for CASSAVIPGARSQYF.

V and J are TRBV5-1 and TRBJ2-1; 11 bases fit TRBD2. V was pared by 4 bases and J by 7 bases, with 10 bases of the junction left unmatched. CDR1 is SGHRS and CDR2 is YFSETQ in the germline V gene. This CDR3 is built from 16 residues. CDR3 sequence reads: CASSAAGTSGGNEQFF. As DNA, the CDR3 is TGCGCCAGCAGCGCCGCCGGGACTAGCGGCGGGAATGAGCAGTTCTTC. Full variable domain (remainder filled in from reference TRBV5-1 and TRBJ2-1): KAGVTQTPRYLIKTRGQQVTLSCSPISGHRSVSWYQQTPGQGLQFLFEYFSETQRNKGNFPGRFSGRQFSNSRSEMNVSTLELGDSALYLCASSAAGTSGGNEQFFGPGTRLTVL.

The V gene is TRBV9, the J gene TRBJ1-3; TRBD1 matches at 9 bases. V lost 4 bases to trimming and J lost 1 base; unmatched junction nucleotides: 12. The germline gives CDR1 SGDLS, CDR2 YYNGEE. The CDR3 is 18 residues long. The CDR3 is CASSLWEGTGRSGNTIYF. CDR3 bases: TGTGCCAGCAGCCTGTGGGAGGGGACAGGGAGGTCTGGAAACACCATATATTTT. Complete variable domain (other parts from reference TRBV9 and TRBJ1-3): DSGVTQTPKHLITATGQRVTLRCSPRSGDLSVYWYQQSLDQGLQFLIQYYNGEERAKGNILERFSAQQFPDLHSELNLSSLELGDSALYFCASSLWEGTGRSGNTIYFGEGSWLTVV.

The chain joins TRBV9 to TRBJ2-7, with 7 nucleotides matching TRBD2. Germline loops: CDR1 SGDLS, CDR2 YYNGEE. The CDR3 extends over 15 amino acids. V lost 3 bases, J lost 0 bases, and 6 bases stayed unmatched. The CDR3 protein is CASSEPPGGSYEQYF. The CDR3 DNA reads as TGTGCCAGCAGCGAACCACCGGGAGGCTCCTACGAGCAGTACTTC.

Only one count was recorded for this clone. This chain links TRBV19 with TRBJ2-1; 10 bases align to TRBD1. J gave up 5 bases and V 10 bases, and 8 bases lay outside the gene matches. Germline assignment: CDR1 LNHDA and CDR2 SQIVND (reference sequence). CDR3 length: 14 amino acids. CDR3 nucleotide sequence: TGTGCCACTCAAGACAGGGGGCAGGACAATGAGCAGTTCTTC. It is translated as CATQDRGQDNEQFF.

V is TRBV7-8 and J is TRBJ2-1; unclear D gene. Trimming removed 1 base at V and 9 bases at J, with 10 bases between. This CDR3 is built from 13 residues. The germline CDR1 and CDR2 sequences are SGHVS and FQNEAQ. The CDR3 DNA sequence: TGTGCCAGCAGCTTAGGAATGGTGGCTGAGCAGTTCTTC. Translating gives CASSLGMVAEQFF.

This chain joins TRBV21-1 and TRBJ1-1. TRBV21-1 is tagged as a pseudogene. CDR3 length equals 12 residues. In nucleotides, the CDR3 is TGTGCCAGCGACTCCTCGCGGGCTGAAGCTTTCTTT. Translating gives CASDSSRAEAFF.

This sequence joins TRBV13 and TRBJ2-7; weak D call: TRBD2 (5 bases). Germline V gene sequence: CDR1 PRHDT, CDR2 FYEKMQ (reference sequence). The ends were cut back, 5 bases at V and 3 bases at J, with 5 bases in the middle. CDR3 length: 11 residues. The CDR3: CASSDYYEQYF. CDR3 DNA: TGTGCCAGCAGCGACTACTACGAGCAGTACTTC. Full variable domain (missing parts from reference TRBV13 and TRBJ2-7): AAGVIQSPRHLIKEKRETATLKCYPIPRHDTVYWYQQGPGQDPQFLISFYEKMQSDKGSIPDRFSAQQFSDYHSELNMSSLELGDSALYFCASSDYYEQYFGPGTRLTVT.

The genes are TRBV4-2 and TRBJ1-3, with no clear D. This CDR3 comprises 15 residues. Trimming shortened V by 1 base and J by 0 bases, and 7 bases separated the two germline ends. The V gene's germline CDR1 is LGHNA and CDR2 YNFKEQ. The CDR3 protein is CASSQAPYSGNTIYF. The CDR3 region has the DNA TGTGCCAGCAGCCAAGCTCCATACTCTGGAAACACCATATATTTT.

J is TRBJ2-1 and V is TRBV15; possibly TRBD2 for D (5 bases). This CDR3 is 15 amino acids long. Germline V gene lookup returns CDR1 LNHNV and CDR2 YYDKDF (reference sequence). Trimming took 0 bases from V and 0 from J, leaving 6 bases between them. The CDR3 loop reads CATSREAVSYNEQFF. CDR3 bases: TGTGCCACCAGCAGAGAAGCGGTCTCCTACAATGAGCAGTTCTTC.

This chain uses TRBV6-2 or TRBV6-3 with TRBJ2-3; D perhaps matches TRBD2 (5 bases). Trimming took 6 bases from V and 0 from J, leaving 16 bases between them. The CDR3 consists of 16 residues. The germline V gene encodes CDR1 MNHEY and CDR2 SVGEGT. DNA of the CDR3: TGTGCCAGCAGCCCCACTAGGACCTCTAGCACAGATACGCAGTATTTT. Residues: CASSPTRTSSTDTQYF.

The CDR3 protein is CASSRGLAAYEQYF. The CDR3 region has the DNA TGTGCCAGCAGCCGGGGACTAGCGGCCTACGAGCAGTACTTC. This chain joins TRBV11-2 and TRBJ2-7, with TRBD2 matching over 11 bases. The CDR3 has 14 amino acids. Germline V gene data show CDR1 as SGHAT and CDR2 as FQNNGV. The J segment lost 2 bases and the V segment lost 5 bases, leaving 2 bases of the junction unmatched.

The chain combines TRBV19 with TRBJ1-1; 8 bases match TRBD1. The CDR3 sequence is 14 residues long. Germline CDR1 reads LNHDA; CDR2 reads SQIVND (reference sequence). V lost 3 bases and J lost 7; bases outside the gene matches: 7. The chain's CDR3 is CASSISRDRLEAFF. DNA for the CDR3: TGTGCCAGTAGTATCTCTCGGGACAGGCTTGAAGCTTTCTTT.

V gene TRBV6-2 or TRBV6-3 combines with J gene TRBJ2-7; no clear D gene. The V end was cut by 5 bases, the J end by 2 bases, with 7 bases between. CDR1 and CDR2 from the germline V gene are MNHEY and SVGEGT. This CDR3 has 12 residues. CDR3 residues: CASSMSAYEQYF. CDR3 DNA sequence: TGTGCCAGCAGTATGTCCGCCTACGAGCAGTACTTC.

The gene calls are TRBV5-4 and TRBJ2-6; D unclear. This CDR3 region has 15 residues. The germline CDR1 and CDR2 sequences are SGHNT and YYREEE (reference sequence). V was trimmed by 3 bases and J by 2 bases, leaving 9 bases between them. CDR3 DNA: TGTGCCAGCAGCTCCCCCCGAGCTGGGGCCAACGTCCTGACTTTC. It yields the protein CASSSPRAGANVLTF.

The chain has TRBV7-3 and TRBJ1-1, with D unresolved. Trimming pared 5 bases from V and 7 bases from J, leaving 14 bases between. In germline, CDR1 is SGHTA, CDR2 FQGTGA. This CDR3 contains 13 residues. The DNA of the CDR3 is TGTGCCAGCAGCATGGGAGGGCGGAATGAAGCTTTCTTT. Its protein is CASSMGGRNEAFF.